Presented here are 10 T cell receptor beta chains from one specimen sequenced in a study of glioma-infiltrating T cells. TCR alpha and beta CDR3 regions were amplified from RNA using iRepertoire nested multiplex PCR. TCRdb re-called the multiplex PCR reads through MiXCR, storing one row per CDR3 protein. The repertoire holds approximately 130,000 distinct CDR3 sequences, about 22% seen once, with 27% in the top ten. Sequencing input: glioma tissue, nonneoplastic brain tissue, or PBMCs (not recorded which). These receptor sequences come from a human donor with low-grade glioma or glioblastoma, undergoing nonglioma brain surgery, or in good health (not recorded which).

This clonotype was picked up a small number of times. This sequence joins TRBV6-6 and TRBJ2-5, with D unresolved. The V and J ends lost 2 bases and 5 bases respectively, with 12 bases between them. CDR3 length: 14 amino acids. The germline V gene encodes CDR1 MNHNY and CDR2 SVGAGI (reference sequence). The CDR3 spells CASSYPLSSETQYF. The CDR3 region has the DNA TGTGCCAGCAGTTACCCCCTCTCCTCTGAGACCCAGTACTTC.

This clonotype was seen a few times. The V and J genes are TRBV20-1 and TRBJ2-1; 9 bases map to TRBD2. Germline CDR1 reads DFQATT; CDR2 reads SNEGSKA (reference sequence). This CDR3 region has 16 residues. V lost 6 bases to trimming and J lost 5 bases; unmatched junction nucleotides: 14. The chain's CDR3 is CSAPEGGRGVHNEQFF. CDR3 coding DNA: TGCAGTGCCCCCGAAGGCGGGAGGGGGGTACACAATGAGCAGTTCTTC.

The V gene is TRBV11-2, the J gene TRBJ1-5; D is undetermined. Looked up from germline, CDR1 is SGHAT and CDR2 is FQNNGV. The CDR3 loop spans 14 amino acids. V lost 3 bases and J 7 bases, leaving 13 bases between the germline ends. The CDR3 bases are TGTGCCAGCAGCTTCGGCAGAATGGACCAGCCCCAGCATTTT. This codes for CASSFGRMDQPQHF.

In its sample, this clonotype was seen many times. The V and J genes are TRBV20-1 and TRBJ1-5; D is uncertain. The CDR3 runs to 17 residues. The germline CDR1 and CDR2 sequences are DFQATT and SNEGSKA (reference sequence). Trimming took 6 bases from V and 0 from J, leaving 21 bases between them. The CDR3 nucleotides read TGCAGTGCAGTCCCAGAACTATACCTTAATAGCAATCAGCCCCAGCATTTT. Translated: CSAVPELYLNSNQPQHF.

About this clonotype itself: The germline gene is not matched at one end of the junction; a read error may be the cause. V is TRBV7-3 and J is TRBJ1-2, with no clear D. The CDR3 consists of 17 residues. In germline, CDR1 is SGHTA, CDR2 FQGTGA. The CDR3 DNA follows: TGTGCCAGCAACTTAGGTCCTGGCTGGTCGCCAAACTATGGCTACACCTTC. Residues: CASNLGPGWSPNYGYTF.

This chain connects TRBV20-1 to TRBJ1-5, with D unresolved. Trimming took off 2 bases at V and 6 bases at J, with 11 bases between the two ends. Germline values: CDR1 DFQATT, CDR2 SNEGSKA (reference sequence). The CDR3 is made up of 13 amino acids. The CDR3 loop reads CSARSSGAQPQHF. CDR3 nucleotides: TGCAGTGCTAGATCGTCAGGAGCTCAGCCCCAGCATTTT.

This clonotype was picked up a small number of times. The gene calls are TRBV6-1 and TRBJ2-3; 11 nucleotides align to TRBD2. Germline V gene sequence: CDR1 MNHNS, CDR2 SASEGT. The CDR3 loop spans 15 amino acids. V was clipped by 8 bases and J by 1 base; unmatched bases: 5. CDR3 DNA sequence: TGTGCCAGCTTCCTAGCGGGGGGTGGCACAGATACGCAGTATTTT. Residues: CASFLAGGGTDTQYF.

V and J are TRBV5-1 and TRBJ2-3, with D tentatively TRBD2 (5 bases). The CDR3 length is 16 residues. V was pared by 4 bases and J by 2 bases, with 17 bases between. CDR1 and CDR2 (germline): SGHRS, YFSETQ. CDR3 amino acids: CASSVGSSFHTDTQYF. In nucleotides, the CDR3 is TGCGCCAGCAGCGTAGGGAGTAGCTTCCACACAGATACGCAGTATTTT.

This clonotype has a handful of counts. Its ends do not fully match the called genes, so a read error is possible. The chain couples TRBV7-7 to TRBJ1-4, with 8 bases matching TRBD1. The CDR3 loop spans 15 amino acids. The germline gives CDR1 SSHAT, CDR2 FNYEAQ (reference sequence). The CDR3 region has the DNA TGTGCTAGCAGCCCCATGGGGGGACAGGCCCAGAAACTGTTTTTT. It is translated as CASSPMGGQAQKLFF. Full variable domain (remainder filled in from reference TRBV7-7 and TRBJ1-4): GAGVSQSPRYKVTKRGQDVTLRCDPISSHATLYWYQQALGQGPEFLTYFNYEAQPDKSGLPSDRFSAERPEGSISTLTIQRTEQRDSAMYRCASSPMGGQAQKLFFGSGTQLSVL.

This clonotype was observed a few times. The rearrangement links TRBV29-1 to TRBJ2-1; the D is unclear. Germline lookup yields CDR1 SQVTM and CDR2 ANQGSEA. The CDR3 spans 14 residues. Trimming left V 5 bases short and J 0 bases short, with 11 bases between. CDR3 protein: CSVPDGSSYNEQFF. The CDR3 DNA reads TGCAGCGTTCCGGACGGAAGCTCCTACAATGAGCAGTTCTTC.